The T cell receptor (beta chain) described here comes from a study of control samples from healthy donors and cancer patients (dated by TCRdb to 2020 to 2021). V loses 4 bases at its end and J loses 8 bases; junction bases beyond the gene matches: 10. From a lookup of the germline V gene, CDR1 and CDR2 are MNHNS and SASEGT. The CDR3 starts with the cysteine, ends with the phenylalanine, and has 17 residues. The CDR3 DNA has 51 bases and is translated from base 1. The library was made by the immunoSEQ multiplex PCR assay. Sourced from immuneACCESS, this table was stored by TCRdb with only in-frame sequences that have V and J called. A share of the clones is absent; for the studies checked, an unresolved V gene accounts for under half, and the remainder has no known explanation. The sample contains about 7,400 clones, approximately 81% of them found a single time. The biggest ten clones account for around 30% of the sample.

This clone was seen a handful of times. Its specific antigen is unknown. No base quality values were provided; no much bigger clone lies one nucleotide off. This receptor was taken from a man between 65 and 80 years old with lung cancer. Sequencing used PBMCs. The sequence joins TRBV6-1 to TRBJ2-1, with 14 bases matching TRBD2. CDR3 reads: CASSGTSGRKRGYEQFF. The nucleotide sequence is given as TGTGCCAGCAGTGGGACTAGCGGGAGGAAGAGAGGCTATGAGCAGTTCTTC.